The next 3 T cell receptor beta chains were all read from a single sample in a study of cytomegalovirus exposure and HLA in healthy donors. Assay used: immunoSEQ multiplex PCR; TCRdb lists only in-frame clones, some missing. The sample lists around 69,000 clones, roughly 95% occurring once. Sequenced: PBMCs. The receptors were sampled from a woman under 30 in good health and CMV-seropositive.

V usage is TRBV4-1 and J usage is TRBJ1-5, with D hard to call. CDR1 is MGHRA and CDR2 is YSYEKL in the germline V gene. The CDR3 is made up of 16 amino acids. Trimming took off 0 bases at V and 1 base at J, with 10 bases between the two ends. The CDR3 nucleotides read TGCGCCAGCAGCCAAGATCCAGGCATGAGCAATCAGCCCCAGCATTTT. Residues: CASSQDPGMSNQPQHF.

The chain combines TRBV27 with TRBJ2-1; perhaps TRBD2 as D (6 bases). V was pared by 3 bases and J by 0 bases, with 9 bases between. The CDR3 spans 15 residues. The V gene's germline CDR1 is MNHEY and CDR2 SMNVEV (reference sequence). CDR3 in DNA: TGTGCCAGCAGTTTTTACGGGAGCTCCTACAATGAGCAGTTCTTC. It specifies CASSFYGSSYNEQFF.

This clone was detected once. The gene calls are TRBV27 and TRBJ2-7; 9 positions agree with TRBD1. Trimming removed 6 bases from V and 2 bases from J; junction bases left unmatched: 8. CDR3 size: 15 residues. The germline V gene encodes CDR1 MNHEY and CDR2 SMNVEV (reference sequence). CDR3 in DNA: TGTGCCAGCAGCCGAGACAGGGGGTCGGCCTACGAGCAGTACTTC. Translating gives CASSRDRGSAYEQYF.